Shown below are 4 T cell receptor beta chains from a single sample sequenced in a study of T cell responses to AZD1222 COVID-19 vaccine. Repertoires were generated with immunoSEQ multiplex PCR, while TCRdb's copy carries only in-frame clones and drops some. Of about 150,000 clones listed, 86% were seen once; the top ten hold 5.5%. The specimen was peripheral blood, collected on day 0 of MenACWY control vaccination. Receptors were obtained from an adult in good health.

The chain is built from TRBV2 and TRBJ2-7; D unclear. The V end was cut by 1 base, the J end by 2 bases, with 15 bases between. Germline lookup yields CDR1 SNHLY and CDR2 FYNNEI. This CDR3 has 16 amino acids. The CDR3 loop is CASSEELGRLPYEQYF. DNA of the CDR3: TGTGCCAGCAGTGAAGAATTGGGCAGGCTTCCCTACGAGCAGTACTTC.

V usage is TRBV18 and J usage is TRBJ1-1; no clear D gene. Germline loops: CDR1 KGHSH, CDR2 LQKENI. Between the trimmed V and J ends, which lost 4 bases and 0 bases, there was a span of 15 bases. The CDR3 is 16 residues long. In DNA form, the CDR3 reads TGTGCCAGCTCACTAAGAAGTCCGCAGATGAACACTGAAGCTTTCTTT. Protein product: CASSLRSPQMNTEAFF. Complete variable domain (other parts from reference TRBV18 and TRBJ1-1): NAGVMQNPRHLVRRRGQEARLRCSPMKGHSHVYWYRQLPEEGLKFMVYLQKENIIDESGMPKERFSAEFPKEGPSILRIQQVVRGDSAAYFCASSLRSPQMNTEAFFGQGTRLTVV.

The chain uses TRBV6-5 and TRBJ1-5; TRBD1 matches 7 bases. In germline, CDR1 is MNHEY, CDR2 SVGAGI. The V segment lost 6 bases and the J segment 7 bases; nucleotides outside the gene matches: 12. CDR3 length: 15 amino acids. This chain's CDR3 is CASSLNRGLGQPQHF. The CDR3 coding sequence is TGTGCCAGCAGCCTCAACAGGGGTCTGGGGCAGCCCCAGCATTTT.

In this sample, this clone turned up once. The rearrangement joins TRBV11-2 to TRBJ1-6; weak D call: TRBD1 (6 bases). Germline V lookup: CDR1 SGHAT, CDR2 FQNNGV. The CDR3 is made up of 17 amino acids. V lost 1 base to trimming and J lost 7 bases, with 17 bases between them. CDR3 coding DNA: TGTGCCAGCAGCTTAGTTCGGGGGGCGTCCAGGAATTCACCCCTCCACTTT. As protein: CASSLVRGASRNSPLHF.